Presented here are 25 T cell receptor beta chains from one specimen sequenced in a study of response to subunit inactivated influenza vaccine. TCRdb reprocessed the RT-PCR reads via MiXCR and lists one record per CDR3 protein. The sample yields roughly 790,000 distinct CDR3 sequences, around 20% seen once. This sample comprised PBMCs from blood, obtained roughly 5 days after vaccination. The origin of the receptors is a man over 45 who received an inactivated influenza vaccine.

This clonotype was counted a few times. The V gene is TRBV12-3 or TRBV12-4, the J gene TRBJ2-7; TRBD2 matches at 9 bases. Trimming cost V 3 bases and J 7 bases; bases outside gene matches: 4. The CDR3 loop spans 13 amino acids. CDR3 coding DNA: TGTGCCAGCAGTTTTGCGGGAGGGCGGGAGCAGTACTTC. This codes for CASSFAGGREQYF.

There are a few counts of this clonotype. This chain uses TRBV4-3 with TRBJ2-1; tentative D call: TRBD1 (6 bases). Germline-derived CDR1 and CDR2 are LGHNA and YSLEER. This CDR3 is 17 amino acids long. Between the trimmed V and J ends, which lost 0 bases and 4 bases, there was a span of 16 bases. The CDR3 loop reads CASSQDVGRGGYNEQFF. The CDR3 DNA follows: TGCGCCAGCAGCCAAGATGTGGGCAGGGGCGGTTACAATGAGCAGTTCTTC.

This clonotype has only a few counts. The genes are TRBV29-1 and TRBJ2-6; TRBD2 might be the D (6 bases). V was cut by 6 bases and J by 1 base, with 10 bases left in between. From germline, CDR1 is SQVTM and CDR2 ANQGSEA. There are 14 residues in the CDR3. Here the CDR3 reads CSVAGISGANVLTF. CDR3 DNA sequence: TGCAGCGTGGCGGGGATATCTGGGGCCAACGTCCTGACTTTC.

This clonotype appeared a few times. J is TRBJ2-3 and V is TRBV5-6; 10 positions match TRBD2. The CDR3 spans 15 residues. Trimming at V came to 7 bases and at J to 0 bases, leaving 5 bases not matched to a gene. Germline loops: CDR1 SGHDT, CDR2 YYEEEE. CDR3 in DNA: TGTGCCAGCCAAAAGCGGGGGGGCAGCACAGATACGCAGTATTTT. The encoded protein is CASQKRGGSTDTQYF.

This clonotype came up many times. The CDR3 DNA reads TGTGCCAGCAGCCCCCTGGCAGGAAGCTATGGCTACACCTTC. Translating it yields CASSPLAGSYGYTF. The V call is TRBV7-9, the J call TRBJ1-2; D unresolved. The CDR3 sequence is 14 residues long. Germline values: CDR1 SEHNR, CDR2 FQNEAQ (reference sequence). Trimming took 5 bases from V and 4 from J, leaving 14 bases between them.

This chain joins TRBV7-2 and TRBJ2-6; either TRBD1 or TRBD2 may supply D (5 bases each). Germline CDR1 is SGHTA and CDR2 is FQGNSA. The CDR3 is made up of 15 amino acids. Trimming stripped 5 bases from V and 6 bases from J, with 14 bases between. In DNA, the CDR3 is TGTGCCAGCAGCAAGCCTATGGGGGAGGCCAACGTCCTGACTTTC. Amino acids: CASSKPMGEANVLTF. The full variable domain, its missing parts supplied by reference TRBV7-2 and TRBJ2-6, is GAGVSQSPSNKVTEKGKDVELRCDPISGHTALYWYRQSLGQGLEFLIYFQGNSAPDKSGLPSDRFSAERTGGSVSTLTIQRTQQEDSAVYLCASSKPMGEANVLTFGAGSRLTVL.

The rearrangement links TRBV20-1 to TRBJ2-1, with D perhaps matching TRBD2 (6 bases). Germline CDR1 is DFQATT and CDR2 is SNEGSKA (reference sequence). V was cut by 6 bases and J by 12 bases, with 18 bases left in between. CDR3 length: 12 amino acids. The DNA for the CDR3 is TGCAGTGCCCCCACCGCGGGGACCCCGCAGTTCTTC. Encoded protein: CSAPTAGTPQFF.

This clonotype was seen a few times. The chain combines TRBV28 with TRBJ2-5; the D gene could be TRBD1 or TRBD2 (5 bases each). V lost 1 base and J 6 bases, leaving 18 bases between the germline ends. The CDR3 totals 16 residues. CDR1 MDHEN and CDR2 SYDVKM come from the germline V gene. The CDR3 sequence is CASSLFRYRDPQTQYF. In DNA form, the CDR3 reads TGTGCCAGCAGTTTATTCCGATACCGGGACCCACAGACCCAGTACTTC.

This clonotype was counted a few times. The V and J genes are TRBV18 and TRBJ2-1; the D gene is possibly TRBD2 (6 bases). CDR1 is KGHSH and CDR2 is LQKENI in the germline V gene. This CDR3 region has 16 residues. The V end was cut by 6 bases, the J end by 4 bases, with 19 bases between. CDR3 sequence reads: CASSPASGPPYNEQFF. The DNA for the CDR3 is TGTGCCAGCTCTCCAGCAAGCGGGCCTCCTTACAATGAGCAGTTCTTC.

The chain uses TRBV5-1 and TRBJ2-7, with 8 positions matching TRBD2. J gave up 1 base and V 0 bases, and 3 bases lay outside the gene matches. The germline V gene encodes CDR1 SGHRS and CDR2 YFSETQ. The CDR3 runs to 15 residues. The CDR3 here is CASSLGTSTSYEQYF. CDR3 DNA: TGCGCCAGCAGCTTGGGGACTAGCACATCCTACGAGCAGTACTTC. The variable domain in full, with the rest retrieved from reference TRBV5-1 and TRBJ2-7, is KAGVTQTPRYLIKTRGQQVTLSCSPISGHRSVSWYQQTPGQGLQFLFEYFSETQRNKGNFPGRFSGRQFSNSRSEMNVSTLELGDSALYLCASSLGTSTSYEQYFGPGTRLTVT.

The table lists this clonotype with a few counts. J is TRBJ2-3 and V is TRBV20-1; 13 positions match TRBD2. The CDR3 sequence is 16 residues long. With 4 bases clipped from V and 3 bases from J, the junction kept 7 bases outside the gene matches. Per germline, CDR1 DFQATT and CDR2 SNEGSKA (reference sequence). The CDR3 is CSAKPRLAGGTDTQYF. The CDR3 DNA is TGCAGTGCTAAGCCTCGACTAGCGGGGGGAACAGATACGCAGTATTTT.

The V and J genes are TRBV11-2 and TRBJ2-1, with D perhaps TRBD2 (6 bases). CDR1 is SGHAT and CDR2 is FQNNGV in the germline V gene. Trimming pared 5 bases from V and 1 base from J, leaving 15 bases between. The CDR3 spans 16 residues. For the CDR3, the DNA is TGTGCCAGCAGCCAACCAGGGACTGAATCCTACAATGAGCAGTTCTTC. Translated: CASSQPGTESYNEQFF.

The table lists this clonotype with a few counts. J is TRBJ2-7 and V is TRBV10-3, with 14 positions matching TRBD2. The CDR3 consists of 14 residues. The ends lost 6 bases at V and 5 bases at J; junction bases unmatched: 3. CDR1 ENHRY and CDR2 SYGVKD come from the germline V gene. The CDR3 DNA sequence: TGTGCCATCAGCACGGGACTAGCGGGAGACGAGCAGTACTTC. Protein: CAISTGLAGDEQYF.

This clonotype was recorded a few times. The CDR3 DNA sequence: TGCGCCAGCAGCTTGGCCGAACCCGCTCCGACCGGTGAAGCTTTCTTT. It encodes CASSLAEPAPTGEAFF. V gene TRBV5-1 combines with J gene TRBJ1-1; the D is unclear. V was cut by 0 bases and J by 7 bases, with 19 bases left in between. CDR1 is SGHRS and CDR2 is YFSETQ in the germline V gene. This CDR3 spans 16 amino acids.

The count of this clonotype is one. The final CDR3 position lacks the conserved phenylalanine or tryptophan, pointing to a likely read error. CDR3 sequence (DNA): TGCAGTGCAAGTACCAGGGATGGGCAGTACCTC. This codes for CSASTRDGQYL. This rearrangement joins TRBV20-1 to TRBJ2-7; D is perhaps TRBD1 (5 bases). The CDR3 runs 11 residues. Germline V gives CDR1 DFQATT, CDR2 SNEGSKA (reference sequence). Trimming removed 6 bases from V and 9 bases from J, with 15 bases in between.

The rearrangement uses TRBV6-2 or TRBV6-3 and TRBJ2-1; D possibly corresponds to TRBD1 (5 bases). This CDR3 contains 16 residues. Trimming removed 0 bases at V and 1 base at J, with 10 bases between. Per the germline V gene, CDR1 is MNHEY and CDR2 is SVGEGT. CDR3 in DNA: TGTGCCAGCAGTTACTCTGGCAGGGTTTCCTACAATGAGCAGTTCTTC. The encoded protein is CASSYSGRVSYNEQFF.

This clonotype was detected ten times or more. The CDR3 protein is CSVEDHTDTQYF. Written as DNA, the CDR3 is TGCAGCGTTGAAGACCATACGGATACGCAGTATTTT. The V call is TRBV29-1, the J call TRBJ2-3; D remains unclear. Germline values: CDR1 SQVTM, CDR2 ANQGSEA. V gave up 0 bases and J gave up 6 bases, with 7 bases separating them. The CDR3 has 12 amino acids.

This chain connects TRBV7-9 to TRBJ2-1; 13 positions match TRBD2. CDR1 is SEHNR and CDR2 is FQNEAQ in the germline V gene (reference sequence). This CDR3 spans 15 amino acids. V was clipped by 6 bases and J by 7 bases; unmatched bases: 6. The CDR3 protein is CASRGLAGAGNEQFF. The CDR3 DNA is TGTGCCAGCAGAGGACTAGCGGGAGCTGGGAATGAGCAGTTCTTC.

This clonotype was detected many times. CDR3 in amino acids: CASSLSFPALEDTQYF. The CDR3 bases are TGTGCCAGCAGTTTATCGTTCCCAGCGCTCGAGGATACGCAGTATTTT. V usage is TRBV27 and J usage is TRBJ2-3; D not certain. Germline V CDR1 and CDR2: MNHEY, SMNVEV (reference sequence). This CDR3 spans 16 amino acids. V lost 0 bases and J lost 6, with 16 bases in between.

The genes are TRBV12-3 or TRBV12-4 and TRBJ2-7, with 8 bases that match TRBD2. CDR3 size: 14 residues. V lost 0 bases and J lost 4; bases outside the gene matches: 2. The CDR3 DNA reads as TGTGCCAGCAGTTTAGCAGGACTAGCTTACGAGCAGTACTTC. Its translation: CASSLAGLAYEQYF.

The CDR3 DNA sequence: TGTGCCATCAGTGCACGGACAGGGGAAGAGACCCAGTACTTC. Translated: CAISARTGEETQYF. This chain uses TRBV10-3 with TRBJ2-5; TRBD1 agrees at 9 bases. CDR3 size: 14 residues. V was clipped by 4 bases and J by 3 bases; unmatched bases: 3. Germline CDR1 and CDR2: ENHRY and SYGVKD.

The rearrangement uses TRBV6-2 or TRBV6-3 and TRBJ2-4; D is undetermined. V was cut by 2 bases and J by 9 bases, with 8 bases left in between. Germline loops: CDR1 MNHEY, CDR2 SVGEGT. The CDR3 length is 12 residues. CDR3 nucleotide sequence: TGTGCCAGCAGTTACAGGTCAGGCATTCAGTACTTC. Amino acid sequence: CASSYRSGIQYF.

The table lists this clonotype with many counts. The DNA for the CDR3 is TGTGCCACCAGTGATGGGGCCTCTAAGGGGGAGGAGACCCAGTACTTC. Amino acid sequence: CATSDGASKGEETQYF. The rearrangement uses TRBV24-1 and TRBJ2-5, with D possibly matching TRBD1 (6 bases). Germline V lookup: CDR1 KGHDR, CDR2 SFDVKD. The CDR3 is 16 amino acids. V dropped 3 bases and J dropped 5 bases, with 18 bases sitting between them.

V is TRBV12-3 or TRBV12-4 and J is TRBJ2-7, with D maybe TRBD1 (6 bases). The V and J ends lost 6 bases and 5 bases respectively, with 8 bases between them. This CDR3 is 11 amino acids long. CDR3 in amino acids: CASRQGHEQYF. For the CDR3, the DNA is TGTGCCAGCAGGCAGGGGCACGAGCAGTACTTC.

This clonotype was counted between two and nine times. This chain joins TRBV5-1 and TRBJ2-7; TRBD1 aligns across 8 bases. CDR3 length equals 15 residues. Germline lookup yields CDR1 SGHRS and CDR2 YFSETQ. The J segment lost 4 bases and the V segment lost 4 bases, leaving 10 bases of the junction unmatched. CDR3 in DNA: TGCGCCAGCAGCCCTAGACAGGGGACTTCTTACGAGCAGTACTTC. It codes for CASSPRQGTSYEQYF.